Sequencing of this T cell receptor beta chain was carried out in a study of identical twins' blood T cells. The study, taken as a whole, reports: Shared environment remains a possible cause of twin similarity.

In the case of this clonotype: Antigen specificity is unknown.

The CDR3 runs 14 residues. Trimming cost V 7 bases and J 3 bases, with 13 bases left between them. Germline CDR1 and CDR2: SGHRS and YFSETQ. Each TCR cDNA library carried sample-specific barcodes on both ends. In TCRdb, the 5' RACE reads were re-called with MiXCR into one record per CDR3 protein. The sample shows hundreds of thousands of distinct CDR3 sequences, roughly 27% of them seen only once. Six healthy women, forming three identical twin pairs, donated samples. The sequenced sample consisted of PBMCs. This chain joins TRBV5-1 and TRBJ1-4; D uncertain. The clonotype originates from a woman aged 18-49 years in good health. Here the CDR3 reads CASQLLASNEKLFF. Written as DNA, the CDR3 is TGCGCCAGCCAGCTACTAGCCTCTAATGAAAAACTGTTTTTT.